This T cell receptor (beta chain) was sequenced during a study of shared clonotypes between healthy human individuals. This clone was counted a few times. The CDR3 sequence is 16 residues long. CDR1 is SEHNR, CDR2 FQNEAQ, per germline (reference sequence). After removal of 6 bases from V and 4 bases from J, the junction contained 12 bases not matched to a gene. This table comes from immunoSEQ multiplex PCR, and its TCRdb copy is limited to in-frame clones, with some not included. The data show roughly 1,600,000 clones, about 98.5% seen once. The chain combines TRBV7-9 with TRBJ1-2; 9 bases line up with TRBD1. The specimen was naive CD4+ T cells sorted from blood. The subset is: CD45RA+ positively selected. The sequence was obtained from a man aged 30-40 years in good health. CDR3 sequence reads: CASSPINRGRGYGYTF. The DNA for the CDR3 is TGTGCCAGCAGTCCCATCAACAGGGGGCGCGGCTATGGCTACACCTTC.